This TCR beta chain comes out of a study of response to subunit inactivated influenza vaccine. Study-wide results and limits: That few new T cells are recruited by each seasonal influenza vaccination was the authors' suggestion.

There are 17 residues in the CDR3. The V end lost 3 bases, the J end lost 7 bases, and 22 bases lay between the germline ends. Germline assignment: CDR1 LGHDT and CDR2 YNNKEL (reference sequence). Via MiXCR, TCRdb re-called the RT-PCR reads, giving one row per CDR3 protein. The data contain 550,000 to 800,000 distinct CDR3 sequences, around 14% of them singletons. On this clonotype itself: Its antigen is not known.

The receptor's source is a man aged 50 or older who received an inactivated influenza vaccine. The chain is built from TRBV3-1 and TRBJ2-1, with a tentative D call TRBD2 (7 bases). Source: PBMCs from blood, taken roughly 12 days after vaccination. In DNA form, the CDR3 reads TGTGCCAGCAGCCACATCGGGGGGCAGGGGTCTTGGAATGAGCAGTTCTTC. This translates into CASSHIGGQGSWNEQFF.